Listed here is a single T cell receptor beta chain. The library had UMIs added by 3' ligation of an oligonucleotide to TCR cDNA. This record belongs to a study of naive and memory T cell subsets. Ligated cDNA underwent four rounds of PCR with nested alpha and beta constant region primers and SP2. MiXCR was run by TCRdb on the 5' RACE reads, yielding one entry per CDR3 protein. Found here are about 62,000 distinct CDR3 sequences, 8% to 9% of them singletons; the top ten hold around 21%. There are 16 residues in the CDR3. With 5 bases removed from V and 2 bases from J, the gap between germline ends came to 17 bases. Germline assignment: CDR1 PRHDT and CDR2 FYEKMQ (reference sequence).

This chain uses TRBV13 with TRBJ2-3, with D perhaps TRBD1 or TRBD2 (7 bases each). The receptor was isolated from a female donor in good health. CDR3 residues: CASSNQGGAYTDTQYF. The CDR3, as DNA: TGTGCCAGCAGCAATCAGGGGGGGGCCTACACAGATACGCAGTATTTT.